This TCR beta chain derives from a study of blood T cell repertoires in COVID-19. In the study overall: Acute and convalescent COVID-19 specimens originated in the United States, Italy and Spain. In each case, the material was cDNA or gDNA derived from T cells, B-cell-depleted T cells, or PBMCs.

In the study's own analysis: By means of reference gene primer amplification, nucleated cell counts were estimated. Measured with immunoSEQ multiplex PCR; TCRdb has only the in-frame clones, and not every one. The V and J calls and the clone size are those of that table, but D and trimming were determined from the DNA. The repertoire consists of a few hundred thousand clones, with about 85% occurring once and the leading ten covering roughly 3.6%. This sequence originates from a woman under 30 with acute or convalescent COVID-19. Sequenced sample: peripheral blood.

For the CDR3, the DNA is TGTGCCAGCAGGGGGACTAGGACCTACAATGAGCAGTTCTTC. It is translated as CASRGTRTYNEQFF. The chain uses TRBV5-6 and TRBJ2-1; 8 bases are a match to TRBD2. CDR3 length: 14 amino acids. V shed 5 bases, J shed 2 bases, and the junction held 3 bases outside the gene matches. The V gene's germline CDR1 is SGHDT and CDR2 YYEEEE.